A selection of T cell receptor beta chains follows, all from one sample in a study of early T cells in non-severe SARS-CoV-2 infection. TCRdb itself ran the 5' RACE reads through MiXCR, one entry per CDR3 protein. Of about 77,000 distinct CDR3 sequences in the sample, around 5% were seen once. Sequences were derived from whole blood, sampled at baseline. The receptors come from an adult who was a healthcare worker with PCR-confirmed SARS-CoV-2 infection or an uninfected control (not recorded which). Both conserved end residues are part of each CDR3. D genes are given only for firm matches. Clone size, where shown, is once, few, many, or a class for clones that have expanded.

V: TRBV4-1
size: many
J: TRBJ1-6
D: TRBD1
CDR3: CASSQSRGLGPMNNSPLHF
DNA: TGCGCCAGCAGCCAATCGAGGGGGCTCGGACCGATGAATAATTCACCCCTCCACTTT

V: TRBV5-1
size: few
J: TRBJ2-5
D: NA
CDR3: CASSPPLGETQYF
DNA: TGCGCCAGCAGTCCTCCATTGGGAGAGACCCAGTACTTC

V: TRBV29-1
size: few
J: TRBJ2-2
D: NA
CDR3: CSVGRAVDTGELFF
DNA: TGCAGCGTTGGGCGGGCAGTCGACACCGGGGAGCTGTTTTTT

V: TRBV5-1
size: few
J: TRBJ2-1
D: NA
CDR3: CASSPTITYNEQFF
DNA: TGCGCCAGCAGCCCGACGATTACCTACAATGAGCAGTTCTTC

V: TRBV13
size: many
J: TRBJ1-1
D: NA
CDR3: CASSLGGPGQQNTEAFF
DNA: TGTGCCAGCAGCTTAGGAGGGCCTGGGCAGCAAAACACTGAAGCTTTCTTT

V: TRBV20-1
size: many
J: TRBJ1-1
D: NA
CDR3: CSVPTGGRTEAFF
DNA: TGCAGTGTTCCAACTGGTGGGAGAACTGAAGCTTTCTTT

V: TRBV7-7
size: NA
J: TRBJ2-1
D: NA
CDR3: CASSLGYGRSYNEQFF
DNA: TGTGCCAGCAGCTTAGGGTACGGGAGATCCTACAATGAGCAGTTCTTC

V: TRBV20-1
size: many
J: TRBJ1-2
D: NA
CDR3: CSAPGEGSFYGYTF
DNA: TGCAGTGCCCCGGGGGAGGGCTCCTTCTATGGCTACACCTTC

V: TRBV7-6
size: many
J: TRBJ1-6
D: NA
CDR3: CASSLNSGQISPLHF
DNA: TGTGCCAGCAGCTTGAATTCAGGCCAAATTTCACCCCTCCACTTT

V: TRBV7-3
size: NA
J: TRBJ2-3
D: NA
CDR3: CASSLPTRGLSTDTQYF
DNA: TGTGCCAGCAGCTTACCCACCCGCGGGCTTAGCACAGATACGCAGTATTTT

V: TRBV6-1
size: many
J: TRBJ2-1
D: NA
CDR3: CARPLGGSYNEQFF
DNA: TGTGCCAGACCGTTGGGGGGATCCTACAATGAGCAGTTCTTC

V: TRBV7-6
size: many
J: TRBJ1-1
D: NA
CDR3: CASSKTGVAMNTEAFF
DNA: TGTGCCAGCAGCAAAACCGGGGTGGCCATGAACACTGAAGCTTTCTTT

V: TRBV6-5
size: NA
J: TRBJ2-1
D: NA
CDR3: CASSYSPVRVEQFF
DNA: TGTGCCAGCAGTTACTCACCAGTCAGGGTTGAGCAGTTCTTC

V: TRBV6-5
size: many
J: TRBJ2-7
D: NA
CDR3: CASSYSAYRSYEQYF
DNA: TGTGCCAGCAGTTACTCTGCTTATAGATCCTACGAGCAGTACTTC

V: TRBV28
size: few
J: TRBJ2-1
D: TRBD2
CDR3: CATSRLAGADEQFF
DNA: TGTGCCACCTCTCGGCTAGCGGGAGCGGATGAGCAGTTCTTC

V: TRBV4-2
size: few
J: TRBJ2-3
D: TRBD2
CDR3: CASSQDLAAQDTQYF
DNA: TGTGCCAGCAGCCAAGACCTAGCGGCACAAGATACGCAGTATTTT

V: TRBV7-9
size: few
J: TRBJ1-1
D: NA
CDR3: CASRGPTFAEAFF
DNA: TGTGCCAGCAGGGGACCGACCTTCGCTGAAGCTTTCTTT

V: TRBV4-2
size: NA
J: TRBJ2-7
D: TRBD2
CDR3: CASSQAPTSGVSSYEQYF
DNA: TGTGCCAGCAGCCAAGCTCCGACTAGCGGGGTGAGCTCCTACGAGCAGTACTTC

V: TRBV6-6
size: few
J: TRBJ1-2
D: NA
CDR3: CASSTRGSANYGYTF
DNA: TGTGCCAGCAGTACCAGGGGTTCTGCTAACTATGGCTACACCTTC